The source of this T cell receptor beta chain is a study of control samples from healthy donors and cancer patients. There are a few counts of this clone. This CDR3 is 14 amino acids long. With 5 bases removed from V and 6 bases from J, the gap between germline ends came to 16 bases. The germline V gene encodes CDR1 LNHDA and CDR2 SQIVND (reference sequence). Clones were read by immunoSEQ multiplex PCR, and TCRdb kept only the in-frame ones, dropping some. Of some 70,000 clones listed, approximately 86% are singletons. The J gene is TRBJ1-2, the V gene TRBV19; unclear D gene. The sample comprised blood. This TCR derives from a man aged 60-69 years in good health. CDR3 nucleotides: TGTGCCAGTAGTGAAAGGGTCGGGCATGATGGCTACACCTTC. This sequence encodes CASSERVGHDGYTF.